This TCR beta chain was documented in a study of monozygotic twins with cystic fibrosis. Study-wide context: Libraries were built from about 3 micrograms of fragmented DNA using approximately 16 PCR cycles. Study conclusions and caveats: In 13 of 16 pairs, V gene usage was closest to the co-twin's.

Germline V CDR1 and CDR2: SGHTA, FQGNSA. The CDR3 covers 14 residues. The germline V and J ends were trimmed by 4 bases and 7 bases, with 16 bases remaining between them. Assay used: immunoSEQ multiplex PCR; TCRdb lists only in-frame clones, some missing. The sample contains tens of thousands of clones, more than 75% of which appear only once. This clone was found once. Its antigen is as yet unknown. This clonotype was obtained from a woman aged 25 to 45 with cystic fibrosis. Sequencing was performed on blood. The chain is built from TRBV7-2 and TRBJ2-5; TRBD1 is a possible D gene (5 bases). The CDR3 sequence is CASSSPGIYGTQYF. CDR3 coding DNA: TGTGCCAGCAGCTCACCAGGGATCTACGGGACCCAGTACTTC.